The 29 T cell receptor beta chains below were found in one sample sequenced in a study of vaccination effects on CD4 cells after COVID-19. Antigen-specific CD4+ T cells expanded by the ViraFEST assay with viral peptide pools were then sequenced. Upon completion of around eleven days in culture, CD4+ T cells were isolated. None of the vaccinated had previously contracted SARS-CoV-2, and their nucleocapsid antibodies tested negative. Their antigens are not known. Profiling relied on immunoSEQ multiplex PCR, and the TCRdb table lists in-frame clones only, not all of them. The data contain about 73,000 clones, about 79% of them singletons. The sample consisted of CD4+ T cells from PBMCs cultured with SARS-CoV-2 spike peptides, taken before COVID-19 vaccination. These receptors came from a human donor who received a COVID-19 vaccine.

This chain joins TRBV6-5 and TRBJ1-1; D gene ambiguous. From germline, CDR1 is MNHEY and CDR2 SVGAGI. Deletions cut 3 bases from V and 4 bases from J, with 12 bases between. The CDR3 has 14 residues. CDR3 sequence: CASSYRTWSTEAFF. CDR3 nucleotides: TGTGCCAGCAGTTATAGGACTTGGAGCACTGAAGCTTTCTTT.

Only a few counts were recorded for this clone. The J gene is TRBJ1-1, the V gene TRBV5-1; D is unclear. The V end lost 9 bases, the J end lost 0 bases, and 12 bases lay between the germline ends. The CDR3 sequence is 13 residues long. Per the germline V gene, CDR1 is SGHRS and CDR2 is YFSETQ. CDR3: CATSWGLNTEAFF. CDR3 nucleotide sequence: TGCGCCACCTCTTGGGGTCTGAACACTGAAGCTTTCTTT. The full variable domain, completed using reference TRBV5-1 and TRBJ1-1, is KAGVTQTPRYLIKTRGQQVTLSCSPISGHRSVSWYQQTPGQGLQFLFEYFSETQRNKGNFPGRFSGRQFSNSRSEMNVSTLELGDSALYLCATSWGLNTEAFFGQGTRLTVV.

This chain joins TRBV7-2 and TRBJ2-7; 8 bases align to TRBD2. V was pared by 5 bases and J by 2 bases, with 5 bases of the junction left unmatched. This CDR3 comprises 14 residues. Germline lookup yields CDR1 SGHTA and CDR2 FQGNSA. CDR3 nucleotides: TGTGCCAGCAGCCGGGTAGCGGGGACCTACGAGCAGTACGTC. Amino acid sequence: CASSRVAGTYEQYV.

A few counts support this clone. The gene calls are TRBV4-2 and TRBJ2-3, with 15 bases that match TRBD2. The CDR3 totals 16 residues. V trimming: 4 bases; J trimming: 2 bases; junction bases outside the gene matches: 1. CDR1 and CDR2 (germline): LGHNA, YNFKEQ. In nucleotides, the CDR3 is TGTGCCAGCAGCCGGACTAGCGGGGGGGCCACAGATACGCAGTATTTT. Amino acid sequence: CASSRTSGGATDTQYF.

The chain employs TRBV9 and TRBJ2-3; TRBD2 aligns across 9 bases. CDR1 is SGDLS, CDR2 YYNGEE, per germline. Trimming removed 0 bases from V and 1 base from J; junction bases left unmatched: 3. This CDR3 region has 16 residues. CDR3 loop: CASSVAGGGGTDTQYF. CDR3 in DNA: TGTGCCAGCAGCGTAGCGGGCGGGGGGGGCACAGATACGCAGTATTTT.

In nucleotides, the CDR3 is TGTGCCAGCAGTCCTGAAAAACTGTTTTTT. This encodes CASSPEKLFF. V gene TRBV6-4 combines with J gene TRBJ1-4; D unclear. The CDR3 has 10 amino acids. Germline values: CDR1 MRHNA, CDR2 SNTAGT. V lost 5 bases and J lost 7, with 2 bases in between.

This chain joins TRBV6-4 and TRBJ1-4; unclear D gene. Germline V gene data show CDR1 as MRHNA and CDR2 as SNTAGT. The CDR3 covers 13 residues. V was pared by 6 bases and J by 5 bases, with 10 bases between. CDR3 sequence: CASSQDYNEKLFF. In DNA form, the CDR3 reads TGTGCCAGCAGCCAGGATTACAATGAAAAACTGTTTTTT.

This chain links TRBV5-5 with TRBJ2-5; D not certain. The ends were cut back, 3 bases at V and 3 bases at J, with 9 bases in the middle. This CDR3 is built from 13 residues. Germline V gene lookup returns CDR1 SGHKS and CDR2 YYEKEE (reference sequence). The CDR3 sequence is CASSWQAEETQYF. The CDR3 coding sequence is TGTGCCAGCAGCTGGCAGGCTGAAGAGACCCAGTACTTC.

The chain is built from TRBV7-2 and TRBJ2-3, with a tentative D call TRBD2 (5 bases). Trimming removed 3 bases at V and 3 bases at J, with 7 bases between. Per germline, CDR1 SGHTA and CDR2 FQGNSA. The CDR3 is 13 amino acids. The CDR3 DNA reads TGTGCCAGCAGCTTCGGCGGGACAGATACGCAGTATTTT. It codes for CASSFGGTDTQYF.

This chain links TRBV30 with TRBJ1-1, with a weak D call TRBD1 (5 bases). V was shortened by 3 bases and J by 4 bases, with 9 bases between the two germline ends. The length of the CDR3 is 12 residues. From germline, CDR1 is GTSNPN and CDR2 SVGIG (reference sequence). CDR3 coding DNA: TGTGCCTGGAGAAGGGGTCCCACTGAAGCTTTCTTT. Its protein is CAWRRGPTEAFF.

This chain's CDR3 is CASSRPRGGPANTGELFF. The CDR3 bases are TGCGCCAGCAGCCGCCCTAGGGGGGGGCCCGCGAACACCGGGGAGCTGTTTTTT. This chain uses TRBV5-1 with TRBJ2-2; maybe TRBD2 (7 bases). The CDR3 length is 18 residues. Trimming left V 4 bases short and J 0 bases short, with 19 bases between. Per germline, CDR1 SGHRS and CDR2 YFSETQ.

This rearrangement joins TRBV6-5 to TRBJ1-5; no firm D call. CDR1 and CDR2 (germline): MNHEY, SVGAGI. V was pared by 4 bases and J by 6 bases, with 10 bases between. This CDR3 has 13 residues. The DNA for the CDR3 is TGTGCCAGCAGTTTGAGGATCAGTCAGCCCCAGCATTTT. It codes for CASSLRISQPQHF.

V usage is TRBV6-5 and J usage is TRBJ2-3, with no clear D. Per germline, CDR1 MNHEY and CDR2 SVGAGI. CDR3 length: 13 residues. Trimming removed 6 bases from V and 0 bases from J, with 7 bases in between. As DNA, the CDR3 is TGTGCCAGCAGGGTCGGTAGCACAGATACGCAGTATTTT. It specifies CASRVGSTDTQYF.

This clone was recorded a few times. The chain joins TRBV29-1 to TRBJ2-5; D remains unclear. The germline CDR1 and CDR2 sequences are SQVTM and ANQGSEA. The CDR3 is 12 amino acids. Trimming left V 3 bases short and J 1 base short, with 6 bases between. The CDR3 is CSVDGSQETQYF. The CDR3 coding sequence is TGCAGCGTTGATGGCAGCCAAGAGACCCAGTACTTC.

In nucleotides, the CDR3 is TGTGCCAGCAGTGGGGACGGGCGGAAGTTCTTC. Translated, it gives CASSGDGRKFF. The rearrangement uses TRBV2 and TRBJ2-1, with D possibly being TRBD1 or TRBD2 (5 bases each). Germline loops: CDR1 SNHLY, CDR2 FYNNEI. This CDR3 contains 11 residues. Trimming removed 4 bases from V and 14 bases from J, with 12 bases in between.

The chain combines TRBV2 with TRBJ1-2; no firm D call. The CDR3 has 13 residues. The ends were cut back, 1 base at V and 2 bases at J, with 5 bases in the middle. Germline lookup yields CDR1 SNHLY and CDR2 FYNNEI. CDR3 bases: TGTGCCAGCAGTGAAGAGGGCAACTATGGCTACACCTTC. It is translated as CASSEEGNYGYTF. The entire variable domain, with the rest obtained from reference TRBV2 and TRBJ1-2, is as follows: EPEVTQTPSHQVTQMGQEVILRCVPISNHLYFYWYRQILGQKVEFLVSFYNNEISEKSEIFDDQFSVERPDGSNFTLKIRSTKLEDSAMYFCASSEEGNYGYTFGSGTRLTVV.

This clone was seen only a few times. CDR3 protein: CSVNAPDTQYF. CDR3 nucleotides: TGCAGCGTTAATGCTCCGGATACGCAGTATTTT. The rearrangement joins TRBV29-1 to TRBJ2-3; no reliable D call. CDR3 size: 11 residues. The V end was cut by 5 bases, the J end by 6 bases, with 9 bases between. Germline V CDR1 and CDR2: SQVTM, ANQGSEA.

The chain is built from TRBV6-2 or TRBV6-3 and TRBJ2-3; 8 bases fit TRBD1. The CDR3 has 16 amino acids. Germline CDR1 and CDR2: MNHEY and SVGEGT. J was trimmed by 3 bases and V by 2 bases; bases with no gene match: 7. Here the CDR3 DNA reads TGTGCCAGCAGTTACACCCCAGGGGGCAGAACAGATACGCAGTATTTT. It yields the protein CASSYTPGGRTDTQYF.

The gene calls are TRBV19 and TRBJ1-5; the D is unclear. The CDR3 runs 15 residues. CDR1 and CDR2 (germline): LNHDA, SQIVND (reference sequence). Trimming removed 3 bases at V and 2 bases at J, with 11 bases between. CDR3 residues: CASSIPGRGNQPQHF. In DNA form, the CDR3 reads TGTGCCAGTAGTATCCCGGGTCGAGGCAATCAGCCCCAGCATTTT.

V and J are TRBV5-6 and TRBJ2-1; 14 nucleotides agree with TRBD2. J was trimmed by 2 bases and V by 4 bases; bases with no gene match: 5. Germline CDR1 reads SGHDT; CDR2 reads YYEEEE. The CDR3 length is 17 residues. The CDR3 DNA sequence: TGTGCCAGCAGCCTAGGACTAGCGGGGGGCCCCTACAATGAGCAGTTCTTC. It codes for CASSLGLAGGPYNEQFF.

The chain combines TRBV4-1 with TRBJ2-3; maybe TRBD2 (6 bases). The CDR3 consists of 15 residues. V gave up 4 bases and J gave up 6 bases, with 17 bases separating them. Germline CDR1 is MGHRA and CDR2 is YSYEKL. CDR3 protein: CASSRGAPEGDTQYF. The DNA for the CDR3 is TGCGCCAGCAGCCGCGGGGCCCCCGAGGGCGATACGCAGTATTTT.

The sample holds a few counts of this clone. The chain couples TRBV14 to TRBJ1-4; D gene ambiguous. The germline V gene has CDR1 SGHDN and CDR2 FVKESK. The CDR3 loop spans 13 amino acids. The V end was cut by 11 bases, the J end by 10 bases, with 20 bases between. The CDR3 here is CAVSKSQSGKLFF. The CDR3 region has the DNA TGTGCCGTATCCAAGTCCCAGAGCGGAAAACTGTTTTTT.

V is TRBV7-2 and J is TRBJ1-2; maybe TRBD1 (5 bases). This CDR3 contains 13 residues. CDR1 and CDR2 (germline): SGHTA, FQGNSA. Trimming pared 2 bases from V and 5 bases from J, leaving 9 bases between. The CDR3: CASSLHGGYGYTF. In DNA form, the CDR3 reads TGTGCCAGCAGCTTACATGGGGGGTATGGCTACACCTTC.

The chain has TRBV6-5 and TRBJ1-6; no firm D call. This CDR3 is 13 amino acids long. V was pared by 5 bases and J by 8 bases, with 10 bases between. CDR1 and CDR2 (germline): MNHEY, SVGAGI. The CDR3 reads CASSRVGDSPLHF. The CDR3 region has the DNA TGTGCCAGCAGTAGGGTGGGCGATTCACCCCTCCACTTT.

CDR3 in amino acids: CASSLAGGNREAFF. The CDR3 DNA sequence: TGTGCCAGCAGCTTAGCAGGGGGCAATCGGGAAGCTTTCTTT. The J gene is TRBJ1-1, the V gene TRBV7-9; 7 bases are a match to TRBD1. Germline assignment: CDR1 SEHNR and CDR2 FQNEAQ (reference sequence). The CDR3 extends over 14 amino acids. With 0 bases clipped from V and 8 bases from J, the junction kept 6 bases outside the gene matches.

This clone was seen only once. This rearrangement joins TRBV28 to TRBJ2-5; 7 bases agree with TRBD1. V was pared by 10 bases and J by 2 bases, with 4 bases of the junction left unmatched. The CDR3 has 12 amino acids. From germline, CDR1 is MDHEN and CDR2 SYDVKM. The CDR3 region is CATRQGQETQYF. The DNA of the CDR3 is TGTGCCACCAGACAGGGACAAGAGACCCAGTACTTC.

The chain has TRBV19 and TRBJ1-2; no clear D. V gave up 8 bases and J gave up 2 bases, with 15 bases separating them. The CDR3 length is 14 residues. The germline V gene has CDR1 LNHDA and CDR2 SQIVND (reference sequence). CDR3 sequence reads: CASSRQEWNYGYTF. As DNA, the CDR3 is TGTGCCAGTTCACGGCAGGAATGGAACTATGGCTACACCTTC.

The genes are TRBV24-1 and TRBJ2-3; 9 positions match TRBD1. The V gene end was trimmed by 5 bases and the J gene end by 0 bases; junction bases not matched to a gene: 2. Germline V CDR1 and CDR2: KGHDR, SFDVKD. The CDR3 loop spans 15 amino acids. In DNA, the CDR3 is TGTGCCACCAGTGGGGGGACAGGGAGCACAGATACGCAGTATTTT. Translating gives CATSGGTGSTDTQYF.

The J gene is TRBJ1-6, the V gene TRBV19, with D unclear. CDR3 length: 16 amino acids. V was shortened by 3 bases and J by 2 bases, with 11 bases between the two germline ends. CDR1 and CDR2 from the germline V gene are LNHDA and SQIVND (reference sequence). This CDR3 is CASSISWRTYNSPLHF. Written as DNA, the CDR3 is TGTGCCAGTAGTATCTCGTGGCGGACCTATAATTCACCCCTCCACTTT.